This T cell receptor beta chain comes out of a study of T-cell memory formation after mild COVID-19. General study findings and limits: The main location of contracting CD4+ clones was CM and EM, and that of contracting CD8+ clones was EMRA. Some clones that responded turned up in pre-infection memory, which suggests that cross-reactive memory joined in.

Germline lookup yields CDR1 SGHVS and CDR2 FQNEAQ. Deletions cut 6 bases from V and 0 bases from J, with 12 bases between. CDR3 length equals 14 residues. This clonotype was counted at least ten times. Its antigen is undetermined. MiXCR, applied by TCRdb to the 5' RACE reads, yields one record per CDR3 protein. The table lists 400,000 to 500,000 distinct CDR3 sequences, 20% of them singletons, with around 8% in the top ten. The sequence came from an adult woman who had mild COVID-19 (a few samples of this study predate the infection). Cell type and time point are not known. This chain joins TRBV7-8 and TRBJ2-7; D tentatively reads TRBD1 or TRBD2 (5 bases each). The sequencing sample was made of PBMCs or a T cell subset sorted from them (not recorded which). In DNA, the CDR3 is TGTGCCAGCAGGGCCGGGGCCAGCTCCTACGAGCAGTACTTC. Amino acid sequence: CASRAGASSYEQYF.